This T cell receptor (beta chain) appears in the sequencing data of a study of blood T cell repertoires in COVID-19. Clones were sequenced by immunoSEQ multiplex PCR, and TCRdb holds only the in-frame ones, with some missing. The sample lists about 280,000 clones, 70% to 90% occurring once. The CDR3 totals 13 residues. The ends were cut back, 3 bases at V and 7 bases at J, with 12 bases in the middle. Germline V lookup: CDR1 SNHLY, CDR2 FYNNEI. Material for sequencing was peripheral blood. The receptor's source is a woman aged 70-85 years with acute or convalescent COVID-19. V usage is TRBV2 and J usage is TRBJ1-1; maybe TRBD1 (6 bases). CDR3 in amino acids: CASSEGTPSEAFF. The CDR3 coding sequence is TGTGCCAGCAGTGAGGGGACACCGAGTGAAGCTTTCTTT.